This TCR delta chain was observed in a study of DNA immune sequencing with unique molecular identifiers (dated by TCRdb to 2020 to 2022). As for the study more broadly: Immunomagnetic cell separation was used to enrich gammadelta T cells from buffy coats, and the genomic DNA of the enriched gammadelta T cells was sequenced. Fluorescence-activated cell sorting was used to enrich gammadelta T cells from PBMC of nine to eleven healthy individuals. To compare enriched and non-enriched samples, about 100 ng of enriched gammadelta T-cell DNA and roughly 1 ug of non-enriched PBMC DNA were sequenced. An ultrasensitive DNA-based TRD repertoire sequencing method using PCR-introduced unique molecular identifiers was developed and validated in the study. The method was checked using synthetic reference molecules and blood samples from healthy people. All donors were healthy individuals, and ten of the donors were profiled using sorted gammadelta T cells from peripheral blood. Results and caveats for the whole study, not just this receptor: Healthy donors differed in TRD repertoire diversity, and several donors were highly oligoclonal, meaning the top 5 clonotypes made up more than half of productive molecules. The primer-based approach cannot detect novel TRD sequences that are not targeted by the primers. TRDV2 paired with TRDJ1 was the most common TRD rearrangement among clonotypes in healthy donors.

This clone was seen many times. Its target antigen remains unknown. No quality values exist for individual bases; no much larger clone is one base distant. Library preparation used multiplex PCR. A 32-plex assay, with primers for all 8 TRDV and 4 TRDJ genes spanning the CDR3, was used to amplify the genomic DNA. During three to four cycles of barcoding PCR, a 12-nucleotide UMI was attached, and a second PCR using Illumina adapter primers followed. Libraries were purified with AMPure XP beads and quality-checked on a Fragment Analyzer with the HS NGS Fragment kit. Sequencing was run on an Illumina MiniSeq mid-output kit with 20% PhiX and 150 cycles of paired-end reads. The study's own analysis went as follows. MIGEC version 1.2.9 was used to process reads, grouping reads by UMI and building error-corrected consensus sequences. For post-processing, modified scripts from VDJtools version 1.2.1 were used together with the tcR R package. TCRdb reprocessed the public reads with the caller CATT; rows with the same DNA were merged afterwards. The authors' filters were not applied to this entry. The sample contains about 4,500 delta-chain clones, around 12% of them found a single time. 50% to 55% of the sample is in the top ten clones.

Trimming accounts for 4 bases at V and 0 bases at J, while the number of junction bases matched to no gene is 33. From its cysteine to its phenylalanine, the CDR3 spans 24 amino acids. The kept DNA is CDR3 alone, 72 bases in frame from the first base. According to the germline V gene, CDR1 reads TSESDYY and CDR2 reads QEAYKQQN. The chain uses TRAV38-2/DV8 and TRDJ1, with 7 junctional bases fitting TRDD3. The sequencing input was gamma-delta T cells enriched from blood buffy coat, or unenriched PBMCs (not recorded which). The sequence was obtained from a human donor in good health. CDR3 region: CAYRAVPPTYDGLRGIPYTDKLIF. The DNA sequence follows: TGTGCTTATAGGGCCGTACCCCCAACCTACGACGGGCTACGGGGGATTCCGTACACCGATAAACTCATCTTT.